These 21 T cell receptor beta chains share one sample of origin, sequenced in a study of blood T cell repertoires in COVID-19 (dated by TCRdb to 2018 to 2020). To prepare the library, the immunoSEQ multiplex PCR assay was applied. Entries here come from immuneACCESS through TCRdb and include only in-frame sequences with V and J called. Some clones fail to appear in such tables; in the studies checked, an unresolved V gene covers under half of the shortfall, and the cause of the remainder is unknown. Counted in this sample were roughly 180,000 clones; approximately 85% of them appeared once. The top ten constitute around 8% of the sample. The specimen sequenced was peripheral blood. All receptors come from a woman between 55 and 75 years old with acute or convalescent COVID-19.

CDR3 protein: CASSLGGGGTEAFF. The CDR3 DNA reads as TGTGCCAGCAGTTTGGGGGGGGGCGGGACTGAAGCTTTCTTT. The rearrangement uses TRBV27 and TRBJ1-1; a weak D match, TRBD1 (6 bases). The CDR3 totals 14 residues. V was pared by 3 bases and J by 5 bases, with 13 bases between. Germline loops: CDR1 MNHEY, CDR2 SMNVEV (reference sequence).

CDR3 nucleotide sequence: TGTGCCAGCAGCCAACCCCCCGGGTGGAGCGGCTACACCTTC. This gives the protein CASSQPPGWSGYTF. V gene TRBV3-1 (or the pseudogene TRBV3-2) combines with J gene TRBJ1-2; D not certain. Germline CDR1 LGHDT, CDR2 YNNKEL (reference sequence). CDR3 length: 14 amino acids. The ends were cut back, 2 bases at V and 8 bases at J, with 15 bases in the middle.

The chain carries TRBV5-1 and TRBJ2-1; D ambiguous. CDR3 size: 15 residues. Trimming took 4 bases from V and 5 from J, leaving 16 bases between them. CDR1 SGHRS and CDR2 YFSETQ come from the germline V gene. The CDR3 sequence is CASSLPLAPDNEQFF. In DNA, the CDR3 is TGCGCCAGCAGCCTGCCGTTGGCCCCAGACAATGAGCAGTTCTTC. Together with reference TRBV5-1 and TRBJ2-1, the CDR3 gives the full variable domain: KAGVTQTPRYLIKTRGQQVTLSCSPISGHRSVSWYQQTPGQGLQFLFEYFSETQRNKGNFPGRFSGRQFSNSRSEMNVSTLELGDSALYLCASSLPLAPDNEQFFGPGTRLTVL.

V and J are TRBV30 and TRBJ1-2; D remains unclear. Trimming shortened V by 8 bases and J by 0 bases, and 16 bases separated the two germline ends. Germline CDR1 is GTSNPN and CDR2 is SVGIG (reference sequence). The length of the CDR3 is 14 residues. The CDR3 sequence is CATAPGIPNYGYTF. CDR3 in DNA: TGTGCCACCGCACCCGGTATTCCTAACTATGGCTACACCTTC.

The chain carries TRBV28 and TRBJ1-1; D call uncertain. The CDR3 consists of 13 residues. In germline, CDR1 is MDHEN, CDR2 SYDVKM. The ends were cut back, 6 bases at V and 1 base at J, with 9 bases in the middle. CDR3 bases: TGTGCCAGCAGCTTCCCAGGGAACACTGAAGCTTTCTTT. This codes for CASSFPGNTEAFF.

This chain joins TRBV15 and TRBJ2-3, with D possibly TRBD2 on 5 matching bases. The V end lost 2 bases, the J end lost 1 base, and 13 bases lay between the germline ends. The CDR3 has 16 amino acids. The germline CDR1 and CDR2 sequences are LNHNV and YYDKDF (reference sequence). The CDR3 loop is CATSRKGEEGTDTQYF. The CDR3 DNA follows: TGTGCCACCAGCAGAAAGGGTGAGGAGGGCACAGATACGCAGTATTTT.

V gene TRBV19 combines with J gene TRBJ2-1; D is perhaps TRBD1 (8 bases). There are 13 residues in the CDR3. The V and J ends lost 5 bases and 9 bases respectively, with 14 bases between them. Germline V gene sequence: CDR1 LNHDA, CDR2 SQIVND (reference sequence). In DNA, the CDR3 is TGTGCCAGTAGTGCCACAGGGGGGGGTGAGCAGTTCTTC. It translates to CASSATGGGEQFF.

The chain is built from TRBV9 and TRBJ1-1, with TRBD1 matching over 7 bases. This CDR3 has 15 amino acids. The trim removed 0 bases at V and 0 bases at J, leaving 2 bases unmatched. Germline CDR1 is SGDLS and CDR2 is YYNGEE. CDR3 residues: CASSVEGAMNTEAFF. Written as DNA, the CDR3 is TGTGCCAGCAGCGTAGAGGGGGCTATGAACACTGAAGCTTTCTTT.

V is TRBV10-3 and J is TRBJ2-5, with TRBD2 matching over 7 bases. J gave up 2 bases and V 4 bases, and 10 bases lay outside the gene matches. The CDR3 has 16 residues. Germline CDR1 is ENHRY and CDR2 is SYGVKD. CDR3: CAISGASGEIQETQYF. CDR3 DNA sequence: TGTGCCATCAGTGGGGCTAGCGGAGAAATACAAGAGACCCAGTACTTC.

This sequence joins TRBV28 and TRBJ1-4; D not resolved. Trimming removed 6 bases from V and 8 bases from J, with 25 bases in between. The CDR3 consists of 17 residues. Germline V CDR1 and CDR2: MDHEN, SYDVKM. DNA for the CDR3: TGTGCCAGCAGAGCTCCCCCCCTCGGACTCCAAAGAGAAAAACTGTTTTTT. Protein product: CASRAPPLGLQREKLFF.

This chain joins TRBV28 and TRBJ1-2, with D perhaps TRBD1 (5 bases). The length of the CDR3 is 13 residues. Per germline, CDR1 MDHEN and CDR2 SYDVKM. The germline V and J ends were trimmed by 5 bases and 4 bases, with 11 bases remaining between them. Written as DNA, the CDR3 is TGTGCCAGCAGTCCCGGACAACGCTATGGCTACACCTTC. Protein product: CASSPGQRYGYTF.

The chain joins TRBV10-3 to TRBJ1-2; D remains unclear. CDR3 length: 13 amino acids. With 6 bases removed from V and 9 bases from J, the gap between germline ends came to 17 bases. Germline V CDR1 and CDR2: ENHRY, SYGVKD. The CDR3 loop is CAISRREENSYTF. The CDR3 region has the DNA TGTGCCATCAGCCGCCGGGAAGAAAATAGCTACACCTTC.

The genes are TRBV7-9 and TRBJ1-5; weak D call: TRBD1 (6 bases). The germline V gene encodes CDR1 SEHNR and CDR2 FQNEAQ (reference sequence). This CDR3 has 15 residues. Trimming cost V 5 bases and J 3 bases, with 14 bases left between them. CDR3 protein: CASSPDGQTNQPQHF. The CDR3 DNA is TGTGCCAGCAGCCCTGATGGACAGACCAATCAGCCCCAGCATTTT.

The V gene is TRBV3-1 (or the pseudogene TRBV3-2), the J gene TRBJ1-1; D is perhaps TRBD1 (6 bases). From germline, CDR1 is LGHDT and CDR2 YNNKEL (reference sequence). Trimming removed 0 bases at V and 10 bases at J, with 12 bases between. The CDR3 loop spans 13 amino acids. CDR3 nucleotides: TGTGCCAGCAGCCAAGACAGACAGGACAGAGCTTTCTTT. Translated: CASSQDRQDRAFF.

The chain combines TRBV5-6 with TRBJ1-1; D gene unclear. Germline V gene sequence: CDR1 SGHDT, CDR2 YYEEEE. V gave up 3 bases and J gave up 1 base, with 13 bases separating them. The CDR3 loop spans 15 amino acids. This CDR3 reads CASSYGGVPNTEAFF. In nucleotides, the CDR3 is TGTGCCAGCAGCTATGGTGGAGTTCCGAACACTGAAGCTTTCTTT.

The chain is built from TRBV19 and TRBJ1-1; TRBD1 is a possible D gene (6 bases). The CDR3 contains 14 residues. The germline V and J ends were trimmed by 5 bases and 1 base, with 11 bases remaining between them. CDR1 LNHDA and CDR2 SQIVND come from the germline V gene (reference sequence). CDR3 in DNA: TGTGCCAGTAGTTTGGGGGGGCCGAACACTGAAGCTTTCTTT. This gives the protein CASSLGGPNTEAFF.

The chain joins TRBV6-6 to TRBJ1-4, with D possibly being TRBD1 (6 bases). V dropped 11 bases and J dropped 1 base, with 11 bases sitting between them. The germline CDR1 and CDR2 sequences are MNHNY and SVGAGI (reference sequence). The CDR3 runs to 13 residues. The CDR3 DNA reads as TGTGCCGGACAGATGGGAACTAATGAAAAACTGTTTTTT. It encodes CAGQMGTNEKLFF.

This clone was found once. The chain employs TRBV27 and TRBJ2-7; TRBD2 matches at 14 bases. With 6 bases clipped from V and 0 bases from J, the junction kept 10 bases outside the gene matches. CDR1 MNHEY and CDR2 SMNVEV come from the germline V gene (reference sequence). This CDR3 has 18 residues. CDR3 in amino acids: CASSHPRGLAGVSYEQYF. In nucleotides, the CDR3 is TGTGCCAGCAGCCACCCCAGGGGACTAGCGGGAGTCTCCTACGAGCAGTACTTC.

This CDR3 reads CASSEVPANYGYTF. The DNA for the CDR3 is TGTGCCAGCAGTGAGGTACCGGCTAACTATGGCTACACCTTC. The rearrangement joins TRBV6-1 to TRBJ1-2; no clear D gene. The CDR3 is 14 residues long. Trimming shortened V by 3 bases and J by 0 bases, and 8 bases separated the two germline ends. The germline V gene has CDR1 MNHNS and CDR2 SASEGT.

The sample holds a few counts of this clone. V gene TRBV7-9 combines with J gene TRBJ1-5, with D maybe TRBD1 (5 bases). The CDR3 covers 13 residues. Trimming cost V 1 base and J 6 bases, with 7 bases left between them. The germline CDR1 and CDR2 sequences are SEHNR and FQNEAQ (reference sequence). The CDR3 nucleotides read TGTGCCAGCAGCTTAGGGGGGGGTCAGCCCCAGCATTTT. This sequence encodes CASSLGGGQPQHF.

The chain joins TRBV5-6 to TRBJ1-2, with D perhaps TRBD1 (6 bases). The V gene's germline CDR1 is SGHDT and CDR2 YYEEEE. The CDR3 runs to 14 residues. Trimming shortened V by 0 bases and J by 8 bases, and 14 bases separated the two germline ends. In DNA, the CDR3 is TGTGCCAGCAGCTTGGCGGGCAGGGGTTTAGGCTACACCTTC. It yields the protein CASSLAGRGLGYTF.